Shown below are 15 T cell receptor beta chains from a single sample sequenced in a study of technical replicates of blood from four donors. The protocol was immunoSEQ multiplex PCR, while the TCRdb copy is restricted to in-frame clones and leaves out a portion. The sample holds about 97,000 clones, around 96% seen once. Sequencing was done on a sample of T cells isolated from PBMCs. These receptors originate from a human donor in good health.

The rearrangement links TRBV7-2 to TRBJ1-5; possible D gene TRBD1, 5 bases. Trimming took 8 bases from V and 2 from J, leaving 10 bases between them. The germline V gene has CDR1 SGHTA and CDR2 FQGNSA. This CDR3 comprises 13 residues. The CDR3 loop is CASCRDGNQPQHF. The CDR3 DNA reads TGTGCCAGCTGCAGGGATGGCAATCAGCCCCAGCATTTT.

The V call is TRBV2, the J call TRBJ2-1; D is possibly TRBD2 (6 bases). The germline V gene encodes CDR1 SNHLY and CDR2 FYNNEI. V lost 4 bases, J lost 5 bases, and 15 bases lay in between. CDR3 length equals 15 residues. The CDR3 protein is CASSVRREENNEQFF. In DNA, the CDR3 is TGTGCCAGCAGTGTTAGGAGGGAAGAGAACAATGAGCAGTTCTTC.

The CDR3 DNA sequence: TGTGCCTGGAGTGTAACTAGCGGTACCTACGAGCAGTACTTC. Translated: CAWSVTSGTYEQYF. The J gene is TRBJ2-7, the V gene TRBV30; 8 bases are a match to TRBD2. With 0 bases clipped from V and 2 bases from J, the junction kept 3 bases outside the gene matches. Germline loops: CDR1 GTSNPN, CDR2 SVGIG (reference sequence). CDR3 length: 14 amino acids.

As regards this clone: A read error may account for a junction end that differs from germline. The V call is TRBV19, the J call TRBJ1-1; 7 positions match TRBD1. This CDR3 comprises 16 residues. Germline CDR1 is LNHDA and CDR2 is SQIVND (reference sequence). CDR3 sequence (DNA): TGTGCCAGTAGCATAGACAGGGAGGGGATGAACACTGAAGCTTTCTTT. Its translation: CASSIDREGMNTEAFF.

The chain has TRBV28 and TRBJ1-3; the match to TRBD1 covers 7 bases. The CDR3 consists of 16 residues. CDR1 and CDR2 (germline): MDHEN, SYDVKM. J was trimmed by 2 bases and V by 3 bases; bases with no gene match: 7. The CDR3 spells CASSFPRQGPGNTIYF. CDR3 in DNA: TGTGCCAGCAGTTTCCCCCGACAGGGCCCTGGAAACACCATATATTTT.

The chain has TRBV29-1 and TRBJ1-2; D not resolved. Germline assignment: CDR1 SQVTM and CDR2 ANQGSEA. The length of the CDR3 is 12 residues. Trimming removed 3 bases from V and 0 bases from J, with 5 bases in between. CDR3 sequence (DNA): TGCAGCGTTGACAGGACTAACTATGGCTACACCTTC. It translates to CSVDRTNYGYTF.

The V and J genes are TRBV5-4 and TRBJ2-7; 7 nucleotides match TRBD2. Germline CDR1 reads SGHNT; CDR2 reads YYREEE (reference sequence). V lost 4 bases and J lost 6; bases outside the gene matches: 10. This CDR3 has 14 residues. CDR3: CASSPGTIDTEQYF. CDR3 sequence (DNA): TGTGCCAGCAGCCCCGGGACTATTGACACCGAGCAGTACTTC.

V and J are TRBV7-8 and TRBJ2-1; 10 bases line up with TRBD2. Germline V gives CDR1 SGHVS, CDR2 FQNEAQ. The CDR3 is 19 amino acids. V lost 5 bases and J lost 0; bases outside the gene matches: 13. DNA of the CDR3: TGTGCCAGCAGCCTATTAGCTAGCGGGAGATTGAGCTCCTACAATGAGCAGTTCTTC. Translating gives CASSLLASGRLSSYNEQFF.

This clone was seen a few times. The chain is built from TRBV7-3 and TRBJ2-2; D unclear. V gave up 2 bases and J gave up 5 bases, with 3 bases separating them. From germline, CDR1 is SGHTA and CDR2 FQGTGA. This CDR3 contains 12 residues. The CDR3 sequence: CASSLSTGELFF. The CDR3 DNA reads as TGTGCCAGCAGCTTATCTACCGGGGAGCTGTTTTTT.

This chain links TRBV7-3 with TRBJ2-1, with D possibly TRBD2 on 6 matching bases. The CDR3 is 16 residues long. Germline V gene sequence: CDR1 SGHTA, CDR2 FQGTGA. Between the trimmed V and J ends, which lost 4 bases and 8 bases, there was a span of 21 bases. The CDR3 DNA is TGTGCCAGCAGCTCCCCCTCGGGGGAGTATTCGCATGAGCAGTTCTTC. This translates into CASSSPSGEYSHEQFF.

V is TRBV7-2 and J is TRBJ1-1, with TRBD1 identical over 7 bases. CDR1 and CDR2 (germline): SGHTA, FQGNSA. The CDR3 is 14 amino acids. With 4 bases clipped from V and 0 bases from J, the junction kept 2 bases outside the gene matches. CDR3 sequence (DNA): TGTGCCAGCAGCTCCAGGGGGTTGAACACTGAAGCTTTCTTT. Translating gives CASSSRGLNTEAFF.

The chain is built from TRBV27 and TRBJ1-5; D is unresolved. V lost 5 bases and J lost 0, with 11 bases in between. The CDR3 totals 15 residues. Looked up from germline, CDR1 is MNHEY and CDR2 is SMNVEV (reference sequence). The DNA of the CDR3 is TGTGCCAGCAGTATTACAGTATTTAGCAATCAGCCCCAGCATTTT. This gives the protein CASSITVFSNQPQHF.

This sequence joins TRBV27 and TRBJ1-1, with D possibly matching TRBD1 (6 bases). Germline loops: CDR1 MNHEY, CDR2 SMNVEV (reference sequence). Trimming shortened V by 5 bases and J by 0 bases, and 10 bases separated the two germline ends. The CDR3 is 14 amino acids. DNA of the CDR3: TGTGCCAGCAGTCGGGGGGCTTTGAACACTGAAGCTTTCTTT. This translates into CASSRGALNTEAFF.

This chain uses TRBV6-1 with TRBJ2-7; D might be TRBD1 (6 bases). Per the germline V gene, CDR1 is MNHNS and CDR2 is SASEGT. The CDR3 is made up of 14 amino acids. Trimming took 1 base from V and 3 from J, leaving 10 bases between them. The CDR3 DNA is TGTGCCAGCAGTGAAGTTGAGACAGGCTACGAGCAGTACTTC. Translating it yields CASSEVETGYEQYF.

The rearrangement uses TRBV25-1 and TRBJ1-2; unclear D gene. The CDR3 loop spans 14 amino acids. Per germline, CDR1 MGHDK and CDR2 SYGVNS. V was shortened by 2 bases and J by 3 bases, with 10 bases between the two germline ends. CDR3 DNA: TGTGCCAGCAGTGAAGGCGAGGGAGACTATGGCTACACCTTC. Its translation is CASSEGEGDYGYTF.